A selection of T cell receptor beta chains follows, all from one sample in a study of preoperative IRX-2 immunotherapy in early breast cancer. Repertoires were generated with immunoSEQ multiplex PCR, while TCRdb's copy carries only in-frame clones and drops some. The sample includes some 5,900 clones, roughly 66% of them seen just once. Sequencing was performed on tumor tissue, taken before IRX-2 immunotherapy. The receptors come from a human donor with breast cancer. Each CDR3 is given with its conserved first and last residue. The D gene is left open where the match is weak. Only part of the rows carry a size: once, few, many, or a class if the clone is expanded.

j_call v_call d_call clone_size cdr3_nt cdr3_aa
TRBJ2-7 TRBV11-3 - large TGTGCCAGCAGCTTGGATCCTAACCCGAGCTCCTACGAGCAGTACTTC CASSLDPNPSSYEQYF
TRBJ1-4 TRBV19 - - TGTGCCAGTAGCTCCGGGGGGACGGTAGCTAATGAAAAACTGTTTTTT CASSSGGTVANEKLFF
TRBJ2-2 TRBV6-8 TRBD1 - TGTGCCAGCATCAAGGGACAGGGCTTGGGCACCGGGGAGCTGTTTTTT CASIKGQGLGTGELFF
TRBJ2-3 TRBV19 TRBD2 - TGTGCCAGTAGTATACTTAGCGGGACTAGCACAGATACGCAGTATTTT CASSILSGTSTDTQYF
TRBJ1-1 TRBV6-8 - few TGTGCCAGCAGTTACGGGGGCGGGGGCACAGCGAACACTGAAGCTTTCTTT CASSYGGGGTANTEAFF
TRBJ2-3 TRBV6-8 - - TGTGCCAGCAGACGCCGGGCCGGTGGGGGAACAGATACGCAGTATTTT CASRRRAGGGTDTQYF
TRBJ1-2 TRBV5-1 TRBD1 few TGCGCCAGCAGCTTCCGCGAAAAAAGGACAGGGAGCTATGGCTACACCTTC CASSFREKRTGSYGYTF
TRBJ2-7 TRBV6-8 TRBD2 once TGTGCCATCAGCAGCCGCAGCGGGAGGAGCTCCTACGAGCAGTACTTC CAISSRSGRSSYEQYF
TRBJ1-5 TRBV23-1 - few TGCGCCAGCAGCTCAACTGACAATCAGCCCCAGCATTTT CASSSTDNQPQHF
TRBJ2-5 TRBV7-7 - few TGTGCCAGCAGCTACAAGCAGGGGCTGGGGGAGACCCAGTACTTC CASSYKQGLGETQYF
TRBJ2-3 TRBV5-1 - - TGCGCCAGCAAAATGGACGGGGTGAGCACAGATACGCAGTATTTT CASKMDGVSTDTQYF
TRBJ1-2 TRBV19 - - TGTGCCAGTAGTACGACGGGACTCGGCTACACCTTC CASSTTGLGYTF
TRBJ2-2 TRBV1 - - TGCGCCAGCAGCCAAGCGTCAGGGTTCGGGGAGCTGTTTTTT CASSQASGFGELFF
TRBJ2-7 TRBV29-1 - - TGCAGCGTTTTTCTGGGCACCCTGGGGCAGTACTTC CSVFLGTLGQYF
TRBJ1-1 TRBV19 - - TGTGCCAGTACCTATGGTTCCCATCAACGAGCTCTCCTGAGCACTGAAGCTTTCTTT CASTYGSHQRALLSTEAFF
TRBJ1-2 TRBV19 TRBD1 few TGTGCCAGCCACCTGGACAGGGGCGCTAACTATGGCTACACCTTC CASHLDRGANYGYTF
TRBJ2-7 TRBV10-2 TRBD1 - TGCGCCAGCAGTGAGAGGGACAGGTACACCTACGAGCAGTACTTC CASSERDRYTYEQYF
TRBJ2-1 TRBV11-3 TRBD2 - TGTGCCAGCAGCCCCGGACTAGGTTCGCGGAATGAGCAGTTCTTC CASSPGLGSRNEQFF
TRBJ2-1 TRBV9 - - TGTGCCAGCAGTTTAGCGCAGGGCATTGAGCAGTTCTTC CASSLAQGIEQFF
TRBJ1-1 TRBV7-8 - - TGTGCCAGCAGCCCTCCCTGGCACACTGAAGCTTTCTTT CASSPPWHTEAFF
TRBJ2-1 TRBV14 - - TGTGCCAGCAGCCAAATGGGCGGAACCTCCTACAATGAGCAGTTCTTC CASSQMGGTSYNEQFF
TRBJ2-5 TRBV29-1 TRBD1 - TGCAGCGTTGGGGGACAGAGCCTCCAAGAGACCCAGTACTTC CSVGGQSLQETQYF
TRBJ1-1 TRBV15 - few TGTGCCACCAGCAGAGGACCTACCGGGGGAGTGGTCACTGAAGCTTTCTTT CATSRGPTGGVVTEAFF